This record covers a single TCR beta chain. What it binds is not known. From germline, CDR1 is KGHSH and CDR2 LQKENI. V was cut by 1 base and J by 4 bases, with 10 bases left in between. This CDR3 contains 15 residues. TCRdb's table, derived via immunoSEQ multiplex PCR, lists solely in-frame clones and lacks some. The sample lists around 150,000 clones; 78% were seen once. The data were obtained in a study of PD-1 blockade in classical Hodgkin lymphoma. Study conclusions and caveats: Nothing has yet pinned down what causes the repertoire differences, possibly disease activity or prior therapy. Significant TCR diversity gains by C4D1 occurred in CD4+ but not CD8+ cells. Diminished baseline TCR diversity has been reported in newly diagnosed patients relative to healthy donors.

Following autologous stem cell transplantation, relapse occurred in every patient, and exposure to brentuximab vedotin varied. Material: peripheral blood mononuclear cells (PBMCs), obtained before the second cycle of nivolumab. The receptor comes from a human donor with classical Hodgkin lymphoma. V is TRBV18 and J is TRBJ2-2; D perhaps matches TRBD1 (5 bases). Here the CDR3 DNA reads TGTGCCAGCTCACCACTACAGGACCCCACCGGGGAGCTGTTTTTT. It codes for CASSPLQDPTGELFF.